These 15 T cell receptor beta chains were all obtained from the same sample, sequenced in a study of T-cell reconstitution after alpha-beta-depleted transplantation in children. The library targeted TCRbeta and was prepared with unique molecular identifiers. TCRdb reanalysed the PCR reads using MiXCR and keeps one entry per CDR3 protein. The sample holds some 350,000 distinct CDR3 sequences; 9% to 12% are singletons and the top ten take approximately 2.3%. Specimen: PBMCs from the stem cell graft donor, collected from the stem cell graft. Receptor source: a human donor who donated a stem cell graft to a child with acute lymphoblastic leukemia.

This chain joins TRBV20-1 and TRBJ2-7; D perhaps matches TRBD2 (6 bases). The CDR3 length is 14 residues. Trimming stripped 3 bases from V and 3 bases from J, with 15 bases between. CDR1 and CDR2 from the germline V gene are DFQATT and SNEGSKA (reference sequence). CDR3 nucleotide sequence: TGCAGTGCTAGCGCAGCGGGCTTAATCTACGAGCAGTACTTC. Translating it yields CSASAAGLIYEQYF.

The chain employs TRBV20-1 and TRBJ2-5; the match to TRBD2 covers 15 bases. V lost 3 bases to trimming and J lost 5 bases; unmatched junction nucleotides: 13. Germline CDR1 DFQATT, CDR2 SNEGSKA (reference sequence). The CDR3 sequence is 18 residues long. CDR3 in amino acids: CSASLIWAGLAGGETQYF. The CDR3 DNA is TGCAGTGCTAGCCTTATCTGGGCAGGACTAGCGGGAGGGGAGACCCAGTACTTC.

This clonotype was seen many times. This sequence joins TRBV5-1 and TRBJ2-7; 12 bases line up with TRBD2. Germline lookup yields CDR1 SGHRS and CDR2 YFSETQ. The J segment lost 0 bases and the V segment lost 3 bases, leaving 1 base of the junction unmatched. The CDR3 length is 15 residues. CDR3 residues: CASSWTSGASYEQYF. The DNA for the CDR3 is TGCGCCAGCAGCTGGACTAGCGGGGCCTCCTACGAGCAGTACTTC. Together with reference TRBV5-1 and TRBJ2-7, the CDR3 gives the full variable domain: KAGVTQTPRYLIKTRGQQVTLSCSPISGHRSVSWYQQTPGQGLQFLFEYFSETQRNKGNFPGRFSGRQFSNSRSEMNVSTLELGDSALYLCASSWTSGASYEQYFGPGTRLTVT.

A few counts support this clonotype. The genes are TRBV7-9 and TRBJ2-3; 7 positions agree with TRBD2. This CDR3 region has 13 residues. J lost 4 bases, V lost 9 bases, and 7 bases had no gene match. Looked up from germline, CDR1 is SEHNR and CDR2 is FQNEAQ (reference sequence). The CDR3 loop is CASRDYLPDTQYF. The CDR3 DNA sequence: TGTGCCAGTCGGGACTACCTTCCAGATACGCAGTATTTT.

This clonotype has ten or more counts. V is TRBV5-1 and J is TRBJ2-3, with 8 positions matching TRBD1. CDR3 size: 14 residues. The trim removed 4 bases at V and 3 bases at J, leaving 4 bases unmatched. Germline V lookup: CDR1 SGHRS, CDR2 YFSETQ. Written as DNA, the CDR3 is TGCGCCAGCAGCCTGGACAGGGCAACAGATACGCAGTATTTT. Translated: CASSLDRATDTQYF. Variable domain in full (rest from reference TRBV5-1 and TRBJ2-3): KAGVTQTPRYLIKTRGQQVTLSCSPISGHRSVSWYQQTPGQGLQFLFEYFSETQRNKGNFPGRFSGRQFSNSRSEMNVSTLELGDSALYLCASSLDRATDTQYFGPGTRLTVL.

This clonotype was counted only a few times. V is TRBV10-3 and J is TRBJ2-7; D is perhaps TRBD1 (5 bases). The ends were cut back, 6 bases at V and 0 bases at J, with 15 bases in the middle. The CDR3 runs 15 residues. The V gene's germline CDR1 is ENHRY and CDR2 SYGVKD. In DNA form, the CDR3 reads TGTGCCATCAGGGACCTACAGGAGAGCTCCTACGAGCAGTACTTC. Protein product: CAIRDLQESSYEQYF.

The chain links TRBV5-1 to TRBJ2-3; 9 bases line up with TRBD1. The J segment lost 5 bases and the V segment lost 4 bases, leaving 8 bases of the junction unmatched. Germline lookup yields CDR1 SGHRS and CDR2 YFSETQ. The length of the CDR3 is 15 residues. The CDR3 loop is CASSQGQGQVDTQYF. CDR3 in DNA: TGCGCCAGCAGCCAGGGACAGGGTCAAGTAGATACGCAGTATTTT.

The chain uses TRBV5-1 and TRBJ2-1; 8 bases agree with TRBD2. V trimming: 4 bases; J trimming: 3 bases; junction bases outside the gene matches: 15. The CDR3 covers 18 residues. Looked up from germline, CDR1 is SGHRS and CDR2 is YFSETQ. CDR3 coding DNA: TGCGCCAGCAGCCTCGAATCACATGCCGGGACTAGCTACAATGAGCAGTTCTTC. Translation: CASSLESHAGTSYNEQFF.

This chain uses TRBV2 with TRBJ2-7; D possibly corresponds to TRBD1 (5 bases). CDR1 is SNHLY, CDR2 FYNNEI, per germline. This CDR3 is 14 amino acids long. The ends were cut back, 6 bases at V and 0 bases at J, with 12 bases in the middle. The DNA for the CDR3 is TGTGCCAGCAGATATTCAGGGAACTCCTACGAGCAGTACTTC. This encodes CASRYSGNSYEQYF.

The gene calls are TRBV20-1 and TRBJ2-5, with a tentative D call TRBD2 (5 bases). Deletions cut 1 base from V and 4 bases from J, with 13 bases between. Germline V gene sequence: CDR1 DFQATT, CDR2 SNEGSKA (reference sequence). This CDR3 has 14 residues. DNA of the CDR3: TGCAGTGCTAGAGGTAGCCCCCTAGCAGAGACCCAGTACTTC. Protein sequence: CSARGSPLAETQYF.

This clonotype occurred a few times. The genes are TRBV20-1 and TRBJ1-4; a weak D match, TRBD1 (5 bases). The CDR3 has 16 amino acids. The germline V gene has CDR1 DFQATT and CDR2 SNEGSKA (reference sequence). Trimming took 2 bases from V and 0 from J, leaving 13 bases between them. CDR3 residues: CSARQGFGATNEKLFF. In DNA form, the CDR3 reads TGCAGTGCTAGACAGGGCTTCGGGGCAACTAATGAAAAACTGTTTTTT.

The sample holds many counts of this clonotype. The chain has TRBV20-1 and TRBJ2-7, with TRBD2 as a possible D gene (5 bases). Trimming pared 3 bases from V and 2 bases from J, leaving 11 bases between. Germline CDR1 reads DFQATT; CDR2 reads SNEGSKA (reference sequence). The CDR3 has 13 residues. The CDR3 sequence is CSARVGKTYEQYF. In DNA, the CDR3 is TGCAGTGCTAGGGTCGGGAAGACCTACGAGCAGTACTTC.

This clonotype was counted a few times. J is TRBJ1-1 and V is TRBV29-1; no clear D. Germline CDR1 and CDR2: SQVTM and ANQGSEA. The CDR3 is 11 amino acids. V shed 3 bases and J shed 6 bases, with 8 bases lying between them. CDR3 protein: CSVDYGPEAFF. CDR3 DNA sequence: TGCAGCGTTGACTACGGACCTGAAGCTTTCTTT.

This clonotype was seen more than once but under ten times. This chain links TRBV2 with TRBJ1-1; TRBD1 matches at 8 bases. Per germline, CDR1 SNHLY and CDR2 FYNNEI. The CDR3 runs to 15 residues. The trim removed 6 bases at V and 5 bases at J, leaving 11 bases unmatched. The CDR3 coding sequence is TGTGCCAGCAGCCAGGGGGCCTGGGGGGGGACTGAAGCTTTCTTT. As protein: CASSQGAWGGTEAFF.

The chain links TRBV5-1 to TRBJ1-1; D is ambiguous. V was pared by 0 bases and J by 1 base, with 10 bases between. Germline V gene sequence: CDR1 SGHRS, CDR2 YFSETQ. The CDR3 sequence is 15 residues long. In DNA, the CDR3 is TGCGCCAGCAGCTTGGCCGCTATAGGGAACACTGAAGCTTTCTTT. Translation gives CASSLAAIGNTEAFF.